Following are 27 T cell receptor beta chains from one sample sequenced in a study of T cell clonotyping in hematopoietic cell transplantation. Only in-frame clones appear in the TCRdb table, and some are missing; sequencing was by immunoSEQ multiplex PCR. The sample lists tens of thousands of clones, 95% seen once, with 0.95% in the top ten. The specimen sequenced was peripheral blood mononuclear cells. All receptors derive from a man aged 25 to 40 in good health. Some clones in this sample may be carry-over from other donors' samples.

The chain recombines TRBV11-3 with TRBJ2-7; D is possibly TRBD1 or TRBD2 (5 bases each). CDR1 is SGHNT, CDR2 YENEEA, per germline. V lost 0 bases, J lost 5 bases, and 20 bases lay in between. The CDR3 runs to 17 residues. The CDR3 DNA reads as TGTGCCAGCAGCTTAGATCTCGTGGGGGTCCCCTACAACGAGCAGTACTTC. Amino acid sequence: CASSLDLVGVPYNEQYF.

The chain is built from TRBV7-2 and TRBJ2-7, with D perhaps given as TRBD1 or TRBD2 (5 bases each). Germline V gene sequence: CDR1 SGHTA, CDR2 FQGNSA. The CDR3 runs to 14 residues. The V end was cut by 5 bases, the J end by 5 bases, with 16 bases between. The CDR3 DNA sequence: TGTGCCAGCAGCGTGGGGGACCGTATACACGAGCAGTACTTC. This codes for CASSVGDRIHEQYF.

V gene TRBV6-1 combines with J gene TRBJ1-3, with no clear D. This CDR3 region has 14 residues. CDR1 is MNHNS and CDR2 is SASEGT in the germline V gene. V dropped 2 bases and J dropped 8 bases, with 13 bases sitting between them. The CDR3 DNA reads as TGTGCCAGCAGTGAAAGCACTTTTCCGGACACCATATATTTT. This gives the protein CASSESTFPDTIYF.

This chain links TRBV5-4 with TRBJ2-2, with D possibly being TRBD1 (6 bases). Trimming removed 2 bases from V and 1 base from J, with 9 bases in between. The CDR3 is 15 residues long. Per the germline V gene, CDR1 is SGHNT and CDR2 is YYREEE (reference sequence). The CDR3: CASSLADRNTGELFF. In DNA, the CDR3 is TGTGCCAGCAGCTTAGCGGACAGGAACACCGGGGAGCTGTTTTTT. Filled out from reference TRBV5-4 and TRBJ2-2, the complete variable domain reads ETGVTQSPTHLIKTRGQQVTLRCSSQSGHNTVSWYQQALGQGPQFIFQYYREEENGRGNFPPRFSGLQFPNYSSELNVNALELDDSALYLCASSLADRNTGELFFGEGSRLTVL.

This chain joins TRBV5-6 and TRBJ1-5; 9 positions agree with TRBD1. V lost 4 bases, J lost 1 base, and 6 bases stayed unmatched. Germline V gene data show CDR1 as SGHDT and CDR2 as YYEEEE. There are 16 residues in the CDR3. CDR3 DNA sequence: TGTGCCAGCAGCGCGGGACAGGGCTTGAGCAATCAGCCCCAGCATTTT. Its protein is CASSAGQGLSNQPQHF.

V is TRBV6-1 and J is TRBJ1-1; D is unresolved. The CDR3 contains 14 residues. The germline CDR1 and CDR2 sequences are MNHNS and SASEGT. With 6 bases removed from V and 3 bases from J, the gap between germline ends came to 14 bases. CDR3 loop: CASRETNADTEAFF. The CDR3, as DNA: TGTGCCAGCAGAGAAACTAACGCGGACACTGAAGCTTTCTTT.

This rearrangement joins TRBV28 to TRBJ2-1, with no clear D. V was cut by 3 bases and J by 8 bases, with 8 bases left in between. CDR1 and CDR2 from the germline V gene are MDHEN and SYDVKM. The CDR3 totals 12 residues. CDR3 in amino acids: CASSFARYEQFF. In DNA form, the CDR3 reads TGTGCCAGCAGTTTCGCACGATATGAGCAGTTCTTC.

V is TRBV5-1 and J is TRBJ2-3; unclear D gene. Germline loops: CDR1 SGHRS, CDR2 YFSETQ. This CDR3 region has 15 residues. The germline V and J ends were trimmed by 0 bases and 0 bases, with 8 bases remaining between them. The CDR3 coding sequence is TGCGCCAGCAGCTTGGCTTCAACTAGCACAGATACGCAGTATTTT. Amino acids: CASSLASTSTDTQYF.

The chain joins TRBV6-1 to TRBJ1-1; D is unclear. Germline V gives CDR1 MNHNS, CDR2 SASEGT. V was cut by 1 base and J by 1 base, with 10 bases left in between. The CDR3 covers 15 residues. The CDR3 reads CASSEVIGRNTEAFF. DNA for the CDR3: TGTGCCAGCAGTGAAGTGATAGGCAGGAACACTGAAGCTTTCTTT.

The chain carries TRBV5-1 and TRBJ2-7, with 7 bases lining up with TRBD2. Germline CDR1 SGHRS, CDR2 YFSETQ. J gave up 7 bases and V 0 bases, and 13 bases lay outside the gene matches. The CDR3 has 16 amino acids. CDR3 sequence reads: CASSLEVLVEGGEQYF. The CDR3 bases are TGCGCCAGCAGCTTGGAGGTGTTGGTCGAGGGAGGGGAGCAGTACTTC.

V gene TRBV2 combines with J gene TRBJ1-2; TRBD1 is a possible D gene (5 bases). The ends were cut back, 6 bases at V and 5 bases at J, with 13 bases in the middle. The CDR3 has 13 amino acids. The germline V gene encodes CDR1 SNHLY and CDR2 FYNNEI. CDR3 residues: CASSAEGLYGYTF. The CDR3 nucleotides read TGTGCCAGCAGCGCAGAGGGACTTTATGGCTACACCTTC.

The chain carries TRBV6-5 and TRBJ2-7; D is unresolved. This CDR3 has 15 amino acids. The V gene's germline CDR1 is MNHEY and CDR2 SVGAGI. Trimming cost V 4 bases and J 0 bases, with 13 bases left between them. CDR3 protein: CASSLGPGSSYEQYF. CDR3 nucleotides: TGTGCCAGCAGTTTGGGTCCTGGAAGCTCCTACGAGCAGTACTTC.

The V and J genes are TRBV21-1 and TRBJ2-7; TRBD2, the table's D call, was not compared with the DNA. TRBV21-1 is a known pseudogene. The CDR3 extends over 18 amino acids. The CDR3 DNA is TGTGCCAGCAGCAAAGAAAGTGGCCTAGCGGGTACGACCTACGAGCAGTACTTC. Its translation: CASSKESGLAGTTYEQYF.

The J gene is TRBJ2-5, the V gene TRBV4-1, with D unresolved. The CDR3 is made up of 13 amino acids. The germline V and J ends were trimmed by 4 bases and 5 bases, with 11 bases remaining between them. The germline V gene encodes CDR1 MGHRA and CDR2 YSYEKL. The CDR3 loop reads CASSLLYGETQYF. The CDR3 nucleotides are TGCGCCAGCAGCCTACTCTACGGTGAGACCCAGTACTTC.

The chain joins TRBV6-5 to TRBJ1-5, with 7 bases fitting TRBD1. V lost 10 bases to trimming and J lost 5 bases; unmatched junction nucleotides: 14. This CDR3 spans 15 amino acids. CDR1 MNHEY and CDR2 SVGAGI come from the germline V gene. CDR3 residues: CATANLLGGDQPQHF. The CDR3 DNA sequence: TGTGCCACCGCTAACCTTTTAGGGGGCGATCAGCCCCAGCATTTT.

The chain recombines TRBV2 with TRBJ1-4; 11 bases align to TRBD1. Trimming removed 5 bases from V and 7 bases from J; junction bases left unmatched: 9. Germline-derived CDR1 and CDR2 are SNHLY and FYNNEI. This CDR3 is built from 16 residues. CDR3 amino acids: CASSPDRGQFGEKLFF. The CDR3 region has the DNA TGTGCCAGCAGTCCGGACAGGGGGCAGTTCGGTGAAAAACTGTTTTTT.

This chain uses TRBV11-2 with TRBJ2-2, with 8 nucleotides matching TRBD1. Germline CDR1 is SGHAT and CDR2 is FQNNGV. The V gene end was trimmed by 5 bases and the J gene end by 5 bases; junction bases not matched to a gene: 10. This CDR3 region has 16 residues. For the CDR3, the DNA is TGTGCCAGCAGCCCCTGGGCGACAGGGGATACCGGGGAGCTGTTTTTT. Protein sequence: CASSPWATGDTGELFF.

The genes are TRBV27 and TRBJ1-2; tentative D call: TRBD1 (6 bases). Looked up from germline, CDR1 is MNHEY and CDR2 is SMNVEV (reference sequence). The CDR3 has 13 amino acids. Trimming removed 6 bases at V and 6 bases at J, with 14 bases between. The CDR3 DNA sequence: TGTGCCAGCAGCCTTGGGGGCGGTCATGGCTACACCTTC. This encodes CASSLGGGHGYTF.

In this sample, this clone turned up once. The chain links TRBV7-3 to TRBJ2-4, with unresolved D. Trimming removed 2 bases at V and 9 bases at J, with 11 bases between. The germline V gene encodes CDR1 SGHTA and CDR2 FQGTGA. CDR3 length: 13 amino acids. Written as DNA, the CDR3 is TGTGCCAGCAGCTTAGCTCCGGGTGGCATTCAGTACTTC. It codes for CASSLAPGGIQYF.

The chain joins TRBV7-2 to TRBJ2-7, with 7 bases aligning to TRBD1. Germline trimming cut 6 bases from V and 5 bases from J; bases unmatched to any gene: 13. This CDR3 has 15 residues. Germline V gene sequence: CDR1 SGHTA, CDR2 FQGNSA. CDR3 nucleotides: TGTGCCAGCAGGGGGATCAGGACAGGACGGAACGAGCAGTACTTC. This sequence encodes CASRGIRTGRNEQYF.

The rearrangement links TRBV29-1 to TRBJ2-5, with 7 bases aligning to TRBD2. CDR3 length: 15 residues. CDR1 is SQVTM, CDR2 ANQGSEA, per germline. Trimming cost V 2 bases and J 2 bases; bases outside gene matches: 8. The chain's CDR3 is CSVEPPGGLQETQYF. CDR3 in DNA: TGCAGCGTTGAACCCCCCGGGGGGTTACAAGAGACCCAGTACTTC.

V gene TRBV5-1 combines with J gene TRBJ2-5; 11 bases are shared with TRBD2. Per germline, CDR1 SGHRS and CDR2 YFSETQ. CDR3 size: 16 residues. V lost 0 bases, J lost 6 bases, and 7 bases stayed unmatched. CDR3 coding DNA: TGCGCCAGCAGCTTGGTAGCGGGAGGGCCGGGACAGACCCAGTACTTC. It specifies CASSLVAGGPGQTQYF.

The chain has TRBV19 and TRBJ1-4, with no clear D. CDR1 and CDR2 (germline): LNHDA, SQIVND (reference sequence). The CDR3 is 15 residues long. The ends were cut back, 5 bases at V and 0 bases at J, with 10 bases in the middle. This CDR3 reads CASSRPASTNEKLFF. The DNA for the CDR3 is TGTGCCAGTAGTCGGCCAGCTTCAACTAATGAAAAACTGTTTTTT.

In DNA, the CDR3 is TGTGCCAGTAGTATAGGACTCGGCACTGAAGCTTTCTTT. Its translation: CASSIGLGTEAFF. The V and J genes are TRBV19 and TRBJ1-1; D not certain. The CDR3 covers 13 residues. Germline CDR1 reads LNHDA; CDR2 reads SQIVND (reference sequence). Deletions cut 1 base from V and 4 bases from J, with 7 bases between.

The gene calls are TRBV19 and TRBJ2-7; possibly TRBD1 or TRBD2 for D (5 bases each). The V gene lost 3 bases and the J gene lost 4 bases, with 7 bases spanning the gap. This CDR3 comprises 12 residues. Germline CDR1 and CDR2: LNHDA and SQIVND (reference sequence). CDR3 residues: CASSIWGYEQYF. The CDR3 region has the DNA TGTGCCAGTAGTATCTGGGGGTACGAGCAGTACTTC.

The chain couples TRBV4-2 to TRBJ1-2; 11 bases agree with TRBD1. CDR1 is LGHNA, CDR2 YNFKEQ, per germline. CDR3 length: 15 residues. J gave up 8 bases and V 3 bases, and 8 bases lay outside the gene matches. DNA for the CDR3: TGTGCCAGCAGCCACTGGGACAGGGGGAGCGGAGGCTACACCTTC. This sequence encodes CASSHWDRGSGGYTF.

V and J are TRBV29-1 and TRBJ2-2, with 7 bases matching TRBD2. V lost 7 bases and J lost 0; bases outside the gene matches: 5. The CDR3 runs to 14 residues. The germline V gene encodes CDR1 SQVTM and CDR2 ANQGSEA. The CDR3 region has the DNA TGCAGCGCACTAGCGCTTGCGAACACCGGGGAGCTGTTTTTT. The encoded protein is CSALALANTGELFF.